This record concerns one T cell receptor (beta chain) sequence. This clonotype was recorded a few times. Its antigen remains undetermined. Nothing much larger sits one base from this clone, and base qualities are not available. The sample is drawn from a study of early T cells in non-severe SARS-CoV-2 infection (dated by TCRdb to the early 2020s). In terms of the full investigation: Bulk RNA from unsorted whole blood was used for TCR sequencing, so alpha and beta chains could not be paired.

Paper-wide results and their limitations: Matching against VDJdb was skewed toward anti-spike CD8 responses, likely underestimated virus-specific expansions, and missed private and CD4 specificities.

Set within a cohort of healthcare workers in London, UK, this nested case-control study involved weekly PCR testing of nasopharyngeal swabs along with blood sampling. Healthcare workers were enrolled in the week of the UK lockdown, from 23 to 31 March 2020, and were followed every week for up to roughly 16 weeks. Library generation was performed with 5' RACE. The sequencing machine was a NextSeq 500. To correct for sequencing error and PCR bias, the TCR library protocol tagged individual cDNA molecules with unique molecular identifiers. Both TCR alpha and beta chains were sequenced, and tight co-correlation was observed between alpha and beta sequence abundances in each sample. Regarding the original processing steps: Decombinator V4 was used to annotate TCR sequences for V gene, J gene and CDR3. TCRs were defined as expanded if a significant change between any two time points was detected under a Poisson model with p below 0.0001. TCR abundances were normalised to the total number of TCRs sequenced per sample and expressed as counts per million. VDJdb, accessed 1 November 2021, was searched for CMV, EBV and SARS-CoV-2 annotated TCRs, with TCRs annotated for multiple antigens excluded. The raw public reads went through TCRdb reprocessing: fastp at Q25, MiXCR clone calling, in-frame beta chains kept. Rows merge per CDR3 protein into single entries with the most common DNA and genes. TCRdb's processing, not the study's, gives the V and J calls here. In all, the sample holds tens of thousands of distinct CDR3 sequences, and around 15% of those were seen once. The ten largest clones represent approximately 9.9% of the sample.

The source is an adult who was a healthcare worker with PCR-confirmed SARS-CoV-2 infection or an uninfected control (not recorded which). Sequenced sample: whole blood.

The CDR3 region: CASTMTSGGLGTDTQYF. At the DNA level, the sequence is TGTGCCAGCACCATGACTAGCGGGGGCTTAGGCACAGATACGCAGTATTTT. This chain joins TRBV6-6 to TRBJ2-3; the junction holds 12 bases that match TRBD2. The CDR3, cysteine through phenylalanine, is 17 amino acids long. CDR3 DNA is the only sequence kept; it has 51 bases, read in frame from the first base. According to the germline V gene (reference sequence), CDR1 reads MNHNY and CDR2 reads SVGAGI. Relative to germline, V is missing 7 bases and J is missing 1 base, with 9 bases of the junction outside any gene match.